This is a list of T cell receptor beta chains from one sample in a study of vaccination and CD4 T cells after COVID-19. No antigens are known for them. TCRdb analysed the PCR reads with MiXCR anew, one entry per CDR3 protein. Among around 6,100 distinct CDR3 sequences, around two fifths were seen once, and the ten largest hold about 40%. The specimen sequenced was CD4+ T cells from blood, cultured in vitro. The receptor set was obtained from a human donor in good health. CDR3s leave out the opening cysteine and the closing phenylalanine or tryptophan. The order of the fields is V gene, J gene, CDR3 protein.

v_gene: TRBV10-1
j_gene: TRBJ2-7
CDR3aa: ASSDSKRGTGFAEQY

v_gene: TRBV27
j_gene: TRBJ2-3
CDR3aa: ASRKDTQY

v_gene: TRBV20-1
j_gene: TRBJ1-1
CDR3aa: SARDRGQPEAF

v_gene: TRBV9
j_gene: TRBJ1-1
CDR3aa: ASSVVAAGHRLATEAF

v_gene: TRBV7-9
j_gene: TRBJ2-3
CDR3aa: ASSLRGGQVSTDTQY

v_gene: TRBV6-1
j_gene: TRBJ1-2
CDR3aa: ASSLTANYGYT

v_gene: TRBV12-3/TRBV12-4
j_gene: TRBJ1-1
CDR3aa: ASSFSGKAEAF

v_gene: TRBV6-1
j_gene: TRBJ1-1
CDR3aa: ASESGENTEAF

v_gene: TRBV27
j_gene: TRBJ1-5
CDR3aa: ASSLRDSNQPQH

v_gene: TRBV24-1
j_gene: TRBJ2-3
CDR3aa: ATSDSRGIARNTQY

v_gene: TRBV28
j_gene: TRBJ1-6
CDR3aa: ASSLAGGANSPLH

v_gene: TRBV20-1
j_gene: TRBJ1-1
CDR3aa: SARAGQGLNTEAF

v_gene: TRBV19
j_gene: TRBJ2-5
CDR3aa: ASSMGALEETQY

v_gene: TRBV6-1
j_gene: TRBJ2-2
CDR3aa: ASSGLAGNTGELF

v_gene: TRBV6-5
j_gene: TRBJ1-2
CDR3aa: ASSSVYGGTAIGYT

v_gene: TRBV7-8
j_gene: TRBJ1-2
CDR3aa: ASSLAPGGTSGGYT

v_gene: TRBV16
j_gene: TRBJ1-1
CDR3aa: ASRRQNTEAF

v_gene: TRBV7-9
j_gene: TRBJ1-5
CDR3aa: ASSLKGFQPQH

v_gene: TRBV29-1
j_gene: TRBJ2-3
CDR3aa: SVEYTDTQY

v_gene: TRBV5-1
j_gene: TRBJ1-2
CDR3aa: ASSLDSLYGYT

v_gene: TRBV6-1
j_gene: TRBJ2-3
CDR3aa: ASSRSGGRTDTQY

v_gene: TRBV7-6
j_gene: TRBJ2-7
CDR3aa: ASSPGTGGYEQY

v_gene: TRBV5-6
j_gene: TRBJ1-5
CDR3aa: ASSSINQPQH

v_gene: TRBV19
j_gene: TRBJ1-1
CDR3aa: ASNWGQPRQGPEAF

v_gene: TRBV7-3
j_gene: TRBJ2-1
CDR3aa: ASSFGLAGETEQF

v_gene: TRBV7-8
j_gene: TRBJ1-2
CDR3aa: ASSFKTVANYGYT

v_gene: TRBV29-1
j_gene: TRBJ1-6
CDR3aa: SVGQGNNSPLH

v_gene: TRBV15
j_gene: TRBJ1-3
CDR3aa: ATSRGAQSSGNTIY

v_gene: TRBV20-1
j_gene: TRBJ2-7
CDR3aa: SVTRERDNEQY

v_gene: TRBV20-1
j_gene: TRBJ2-5
CDR3aa: SAPGPETQY

v_gene: TRBV7-8
j_gene: TRBJ2-2
CDR3aa: ASSLPTGSSGELF

v_gene: TRBV29-1
j_gene: TRBJ2-3
CDR3aa: SVANSGGASTDTQY

v_gene: TRBV20-1
j_gene: TRBJ1-1
CDR3aa: SAKQGEETEAF

v_gene: TRBV6-1
j_gene: TRBJ1-2
CDR3aa: ASSYTPGQTNYGYT

v_gene: TRBV7-3
j_gene: TRBJ2-5
CDR3aa: ASSLPGNQETQY

v_gene: TRBV19
j_gene: TRBJ1-2
CDR3aa: AIKRGDGYT

v_gene: TRBV12-3/TRBV12-4
j_gene: TRBJ1-5
CDR3aa: TSSARSQPQH

v_gene: TRBV5-4
j_gene: TRBJ2-7
CDR3aa: ASSSDSWAYEQY

v_gene: TRBV21-1
j_gene: TRBJ1-2
CDR3aa: ASSKGSHSHGYT

v_gene: TRBV5-1
j_gene: TRBJ1-6
CDR3aa: ATQGPPNSPLH